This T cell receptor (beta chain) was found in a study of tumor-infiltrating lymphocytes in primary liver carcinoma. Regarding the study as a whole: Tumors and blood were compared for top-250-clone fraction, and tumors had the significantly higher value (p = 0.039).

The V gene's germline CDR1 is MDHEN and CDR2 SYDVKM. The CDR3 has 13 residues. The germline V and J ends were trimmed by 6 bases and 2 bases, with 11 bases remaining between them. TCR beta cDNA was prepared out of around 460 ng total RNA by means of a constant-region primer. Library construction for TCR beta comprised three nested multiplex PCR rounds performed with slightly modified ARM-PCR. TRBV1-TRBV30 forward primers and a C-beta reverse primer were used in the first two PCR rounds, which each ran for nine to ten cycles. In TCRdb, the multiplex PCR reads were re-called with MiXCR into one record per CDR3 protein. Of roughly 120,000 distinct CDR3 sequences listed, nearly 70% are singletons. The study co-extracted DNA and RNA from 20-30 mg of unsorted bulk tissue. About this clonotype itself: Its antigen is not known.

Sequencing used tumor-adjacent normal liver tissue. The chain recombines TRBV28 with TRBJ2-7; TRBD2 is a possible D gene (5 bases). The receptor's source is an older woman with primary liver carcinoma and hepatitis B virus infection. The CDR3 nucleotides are TGTGCCAGCAGGGTGCCACTAGCCTACGAGCAGTACTTC. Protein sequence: CASRVPLAYEQYF.